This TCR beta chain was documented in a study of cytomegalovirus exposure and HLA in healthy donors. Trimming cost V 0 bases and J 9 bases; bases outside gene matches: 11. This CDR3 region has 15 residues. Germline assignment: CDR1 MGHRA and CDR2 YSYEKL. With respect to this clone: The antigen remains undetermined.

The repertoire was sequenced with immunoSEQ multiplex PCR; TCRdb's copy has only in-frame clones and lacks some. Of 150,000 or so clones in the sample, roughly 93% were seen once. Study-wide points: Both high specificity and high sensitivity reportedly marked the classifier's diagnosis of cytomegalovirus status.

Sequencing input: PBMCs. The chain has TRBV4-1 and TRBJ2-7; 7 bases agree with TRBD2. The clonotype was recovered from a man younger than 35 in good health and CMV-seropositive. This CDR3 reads CASSQEPPGTTPQYF. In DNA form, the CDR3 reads TGCGCCAGCAGCCAAGAGCCCCCGGGGACTACTCCGCAGTACTTC.